This T cell receptor beta chain is drawn from a study of shared clonotypes between healthy human individuals. Study conclusions and caveats: Few donors restricted represented genetic and exposure-history diversity.

J was trimmed by 9 bases and V by 3 bases; bases with no gene match: 4. The CDR3 has 15 residues. Germline CDR1 reads LNHDA; CDR2 reads SQIVND (reference sequence). About this clone: The antigen remains unidentified.

Some clones are missing from TCRdb's copy, which holds only in-frame ones; the method was immunoSEQ multiplex PCR. The table lists 400,000 to 600,000 clones, over 60% of them singletons. The source of this sequence is a woman in her 40s in good health. Some clones in this sample may be carry-over from other donors' samples. Sample: PBMCs. The chain joins TRBV19 to TRBJ2-2; 13 bases are a match to TRBD2. The CDR3 sequence: CASSMRLAGGRELFF. The CDR3 coding sequence is TGTGCCAGTAGTATGAGACTAGCGGGAGGAAGGGAGCTGTTTTTT.